This TCR beta chain is drawn from a study of tumor-infiltrating lymphocytes in primary liver carcinoma (dated by TCRdb to 2015 to 2018). For the study in its entirety: Hepatocellular carcinoma (four) or combined HCC and intrahepatic cholangiocarcinoma (one) was present in the five patients, who were three men and two women aged 30 to 69 years. A total of 35 specimens from 5 patients, comprising some 25 tumor regions, 5 adjacent noncancerous liver tissues and 5 peripheral blood samples, were covered by TCRbeta repertoire sequencing. To link TCRbeta repertoire diversity to the local molecular phenotype, the approximately 26 tumor region samples were profiled with Agilent mRNA microarrays. The study combined TCRbeta repertoire sequencing, expression microarrays and whole-exome sequencing across five regions of each liver tumor, with adjacent normal tissue and blood. High reproducibility was observed for the technical replicate repertoires, with mean shared-clone rates about 0.89 and correlation coefficients above 0.98. The five patients had tumors staged T1-T3 N0M0, with maximum diameters ranging from about 4 to 11 cm. Each sample produced roughly 3.65 to 7.5 million productive TCRbeta reads, and read depth showed no significant difference between tissue types. The full study reports these points: Only roughly 7-25% of top clones appeared in all five regions of a tumor, which suggests that tumor-infiltrating T cells are spatially heterogeneous. Because sequencing covered only the TCR beta chain and unpaired alpha chains were not captured, true repertoire diversity is likely underestimated. Only five patients were included in the study, and the authors note that the findings should be validated in a larger study. Because the samples were bulk and unsorted, CD4+ and CD8+ T cell repertoires could not be compared. Pairs of tumor regions showed greater repertoire overlap (mean 36%) than tumor-adjacent pairs (roughly 17%) or tumor-blood pairs (around 15%), which is consistent with antigen-driven expansion. Compared with blood, tumors had a significantly larger share of the repertoire taken up by the top 250 clones (p = 0.039).

In this sample, this clonotype turned up many times. The specificity of this receptor is unknown. Nothing much larger sits one base from this clone, and base qualities are not available. The germline V gene sets CDR1 to SGHAT and CDR2 to FQNNGV. V is shortened by 4 bases, J by 5 bases, and the region joining them spans 14 bases. From the cysteine up to the phenylalanine, the CDR3 has a length of 14 residues. Kept here is only the CDR3 DNA, which spans 42 bases and is read in frame from base 1. Without any cell sorting, total RNA and DNA were co-extracted from about 20-30 mg of bulk tissue using the AllPrep DNA/RNA mini kit. Surgical resection was performed in China between 2015 and 2016 on several patients with histopathologically diagnosed primary liver carcinoma. Patients had chronic HBV infection and were treatment-naive at sampling. Each tumor was sampled at five spatially separated regions: the tumor centre plus the superior, inferior, left-lateral and right-lateral poles. Histological examination found more than 90% viable tumor cells in every tumor sample. Fresh tumor and adjacent tissue pieces were bisected; one half was stored in RNAlater at -80°C, the other sent for histology.

TCRbeta-specific cDNA was reverse-transcribed from 500 ng total RNA using a constant-region primer and ProtoScript II reverse transcriptase. Three nested multiplex PCR rounds, following a slightly modified ARM-PCR procedure, were used to build the TCRbeta libraries. Each of the first two PCR rounds ran for approximately 10 cycles using multiplex TRBV1-TRBV30 forward primers together with a Cbeta reverse primer. Sample barcodes and Illumina adapters were added in a final 25-cycle PCR with Deep VentR polymerase. Before sequencing, amplicons of 200-500 bp were gel-purified using a QIAquick gel extraction kit. An Illumina HiSeq 2500 was used to sequence the TCRbeta amplicons with 250-bp paired-end reads. As for how the authors treated the data: Quality trimming of reads was performed with Trimmomatic v0.33, and paired reads were merged with FLASH v1.2.11 so that full CDR3 sequences could be recovered. V, D and J germline segments were assigned to the rearranged TCRbeta sequences by MiGEC v1.2.1b. Clonotype statistics, along with Shannon-Wiener diversity indices, were calculated using VDJtools v1.0.0. Except for diversity analysis, only each sample's 250 most abundant clonotypes were used in subsequent analyses to reduce sampling bias. TCRdb trimmed public reads at Q25 via fastp, called clones via MiXCR and kept in-frame beta chains. Each record represents a unique CDR3 protein, reported with the most common genes and DNA among its rows. It is TCRdb's table, rather than the study itself, that gives the V and J calls and clone size. Present in this sample are 100,000 to 150,000 distinct CDR3 sequences, around 64% of which were seen just once. The ten largest clones add up to around 8.2% of the sample.

The sequenced sample consisted of liver tumor tissue from sampling region 3. Read against the paper, the sample's cell subset or site label means: tumor region T3, left-lateral pole. The receptor's source is an older woman with primary liver carcinoma and hepatitis B virus infection. This receptor chain uses TRBV11-2 and TRBJ2-5; the D call could be TRBD1 or TRBD2, with each sharing 5 bases. Here the CDR3 is given as CASSSMTAVETQYF. The DNA reads TGTGCCAGCAGCTCAATGACAGCGGTCGAGACCCAGTACTTC.